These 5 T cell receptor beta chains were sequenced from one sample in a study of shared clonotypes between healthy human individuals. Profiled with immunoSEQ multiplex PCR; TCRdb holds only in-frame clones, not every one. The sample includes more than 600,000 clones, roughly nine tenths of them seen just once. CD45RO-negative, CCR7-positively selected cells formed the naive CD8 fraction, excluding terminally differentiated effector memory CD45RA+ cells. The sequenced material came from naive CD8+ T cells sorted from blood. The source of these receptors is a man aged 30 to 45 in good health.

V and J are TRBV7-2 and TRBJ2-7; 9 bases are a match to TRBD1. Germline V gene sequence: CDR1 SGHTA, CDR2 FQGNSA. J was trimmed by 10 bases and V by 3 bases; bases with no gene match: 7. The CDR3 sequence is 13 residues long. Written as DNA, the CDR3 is TGTGCCAGCAGCTTGGGACAGGGAAGTGTTCAGTACTTC. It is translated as CASSLGQGSVQYF.

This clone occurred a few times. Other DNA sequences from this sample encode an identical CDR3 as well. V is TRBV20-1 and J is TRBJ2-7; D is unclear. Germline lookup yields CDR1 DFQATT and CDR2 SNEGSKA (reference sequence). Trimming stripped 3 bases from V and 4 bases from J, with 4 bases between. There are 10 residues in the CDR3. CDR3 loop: CSARGYEQYF. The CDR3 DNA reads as TGCAGTGCTAGGGGGTACGAGCAGTACTTC.

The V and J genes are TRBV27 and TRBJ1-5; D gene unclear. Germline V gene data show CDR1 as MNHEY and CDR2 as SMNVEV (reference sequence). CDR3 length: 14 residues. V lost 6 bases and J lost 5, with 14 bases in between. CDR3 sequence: CASRPGRMDQPQHF. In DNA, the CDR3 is TGTGCCAGCAGACCCGGACGGATGGATCAGCCCCAGCATTTT.

CDR3 DNA: TGTGCCAGCAGGCAGCAGGGGGCGGGCACAGATACGCAGTATTTT. Translated: CASRQQGAGTDTQYF. The chain couples TRBV5-4 to TRBJ2-3; TRBD1 aligns across 8 bases. V lost 5 bases, J lost 1 base, and 6 bases stayed unmatched. Germline loops: CDR1 SGHNT, CDR2 YYREEE (reference sequence). The CDR3 covers 15 residues.

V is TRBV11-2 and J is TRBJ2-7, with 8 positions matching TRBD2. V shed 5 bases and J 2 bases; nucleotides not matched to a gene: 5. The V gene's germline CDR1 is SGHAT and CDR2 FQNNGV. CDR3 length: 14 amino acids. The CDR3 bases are TGTGCCAGCAGCACGGGAGGGATAACCTACGAGCAGTACTTC. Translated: CASSTGGITYEQYF.